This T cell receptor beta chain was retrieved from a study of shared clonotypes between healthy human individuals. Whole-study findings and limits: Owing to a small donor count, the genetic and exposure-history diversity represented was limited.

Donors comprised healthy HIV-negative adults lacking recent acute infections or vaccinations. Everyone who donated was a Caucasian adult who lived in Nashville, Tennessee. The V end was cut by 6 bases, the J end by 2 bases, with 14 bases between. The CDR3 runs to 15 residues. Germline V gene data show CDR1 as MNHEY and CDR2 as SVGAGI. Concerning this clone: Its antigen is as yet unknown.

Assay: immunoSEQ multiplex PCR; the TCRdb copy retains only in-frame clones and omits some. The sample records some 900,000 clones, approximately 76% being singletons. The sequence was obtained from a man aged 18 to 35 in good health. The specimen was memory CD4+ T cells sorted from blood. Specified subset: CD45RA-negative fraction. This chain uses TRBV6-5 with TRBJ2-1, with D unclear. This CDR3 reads CASRLTPAPYNEQFF. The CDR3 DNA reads TGTGCCAGCAGACTGACCCCGGCCCCCTACAATGAGCAGTTCTTC.